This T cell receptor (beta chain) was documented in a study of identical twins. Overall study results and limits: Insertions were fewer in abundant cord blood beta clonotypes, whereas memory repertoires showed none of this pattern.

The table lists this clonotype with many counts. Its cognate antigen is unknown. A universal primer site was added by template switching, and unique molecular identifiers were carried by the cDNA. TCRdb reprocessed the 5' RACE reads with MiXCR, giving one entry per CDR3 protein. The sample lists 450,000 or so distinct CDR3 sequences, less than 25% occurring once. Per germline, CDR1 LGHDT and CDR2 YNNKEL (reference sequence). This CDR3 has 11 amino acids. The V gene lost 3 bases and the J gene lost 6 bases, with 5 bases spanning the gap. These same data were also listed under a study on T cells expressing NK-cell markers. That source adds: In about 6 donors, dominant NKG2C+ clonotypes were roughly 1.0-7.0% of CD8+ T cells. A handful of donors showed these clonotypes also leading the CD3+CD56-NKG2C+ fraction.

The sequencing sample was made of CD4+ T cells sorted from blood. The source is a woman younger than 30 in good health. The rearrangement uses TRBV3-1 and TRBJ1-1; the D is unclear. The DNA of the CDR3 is TGTGCCAGCAGCCATTTGGCTGAAGCTTTCTTT. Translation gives CASSHLAEAFF.